A few counts support the clone carrying this T cell receptor beta chain. Its matching antigen is unknown. The data were obtained in a study of beta chain features in type 1 diabetes. Background on the study: No patient-donor differences in age, gender, total cells or subset yield. Study-wide points: The naive, central memory and Treg TCRB repertoires looked more alike in patients than they did in healthy donors.

Reverse transcribing all isolated RNA meant expressed TCRB transcripts were sequenced. Clones were read by immunoSEQ multiplex PCR, and TCRdb kept only the in-frame ones, dropping some. The sample yields roughly 140,000 clones, around 8% seen once. Staining for CD45RO/CCR7/CD25/CD127/CD95/CD27 allowed sorting of CD4+ naive, central memory, regulatory and stem cell-like memory cells. Each sorted fraction was over 95% pure. The CDR3 extends over 16 amino acids. Trimming removed 1 base from V and 4 bases from J, with 17 bases in between. Germline CDR1 is SGHNT and CDR2 is YYREEE (reference sequence). The V gene is TRBV5-4, the J gene TRBJ2-5; D gene unclear. This TCR was recovered from a man younger than 35 in good health. Sequenced input: central memory CD4+ T cells from blood. DNA for the CDR3: TGTGCCAGCAGCTTGACTCCGGGTCCCCAGCTAGAGACCCAGTACTTC. This sequence encodes CASSLTPGPQLETQYF. The full variable domain, completed using reference TRBV5-4 and TRBJ2-5, is ETGVTQSPTHLIKTRGQQVTLRCSSQSGHNTVSWYQQALGQGPQFIFQYYREEENGRGNFPPRFSGLQFPNYSSELNVNALELDDSALYLCASSLTPGPQLETQYFGPGTRLLVL.